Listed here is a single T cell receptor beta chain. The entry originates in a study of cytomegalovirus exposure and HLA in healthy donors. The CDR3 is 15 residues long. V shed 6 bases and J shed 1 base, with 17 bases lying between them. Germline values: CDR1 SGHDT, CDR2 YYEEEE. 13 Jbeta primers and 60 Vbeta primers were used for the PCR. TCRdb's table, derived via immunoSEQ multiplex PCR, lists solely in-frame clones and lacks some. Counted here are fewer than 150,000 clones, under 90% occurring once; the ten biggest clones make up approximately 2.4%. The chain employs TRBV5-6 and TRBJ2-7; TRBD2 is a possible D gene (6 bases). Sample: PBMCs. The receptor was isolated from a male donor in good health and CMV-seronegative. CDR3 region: CASKYGTHASYEQYF. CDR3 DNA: TGTGCCAGCAAGTATGGGACTCACGCGTCCTACGAGCAGTACTTC.